A single sample is the source of the 5 T cell receptor beta chains below, sequenced in a study of OX40 agonist ivuxolimab in advanced cancers. This table comes from immunoSEQ multiplex PCR, and its TCRdb copy is limited to in-frame clones, with some not included. The data contain about 64,000 clones, about four fifths of them singletons. The sequences come from CD4+ or CD8+ T cells sorted from blood, collected in a trial of the OX40 agonist ivuxolimab. The receptors stem from an adult with an advanced solid tumor such as melanoma, head and neck, liver or kidney cancer.

This clone was recorded once. V usage is TRBV7-2 and J usage is TRBJ1-2; tentative D call: TRBD1 (6 bases). Germline loops: CDR1 SGHTA, CDR2 FQGNSA. The V gene lost 1 base and the J gene lost 0 bases, with 9 bases spanning the gap. The CDR3 totals 15 residues. The CDR3 sequence: CASSLGGQANYGYTF. The CDR3 DNA reads as TGTGCCAGCAGCTTAGGGGGGCAGGCTAACTATGGCTACACCTTC.

The genes are TRBV21-1 and TRBJ1-2. TRBV21-1 corresponds to a pseudogene. This CDR3 has 11 residues. The CDR3 loop is CASSKKIVYTF. Here the CDR3 DNA reads TGTGCCAGCAGCAAAAAGATAGTATACACCTTC.

The chain joins TRBV5-5 to TRBJ2-1; possible D gene TRBD2, 6 bases. Looked up from germline, CDR1 is SGHKS and CDR2 is YYEKEE (reference sequence). The CDR3 covers 15 residues. V dropped 3 bases and J dropped 2 bases, with 12 bases sitting between them. The DNA of the CDR3 is TGTGCCAGCAGCTGGAGGGTTTCGGCCTACAATGAGCAGTTCTTC. It specifies CASSWRVSAYNEQFF.

The chain has TRBV11-3 and TRBJ2-1; D gene unclear. The CDR3 is made up of 13 amino acids. CDR1 is SGHNT and CDR2 is YENEEA in the germline V gene. Trimming took off 2 bases at V and 7 bases at J, with 9 bases between the two ends. The CDR3 protein is CASSLFSENEQFF. CDR3 sequence (DNA): TGTGCCAGCAGCTTATTCTCAGAGAATGAGCAGTTCTTC.

This chain connects TRBV11-2 to TRBJ2-2, with D perhaps TRBD1 (6 bases). Trimming removed 5 bases at V and 6 bases at J, with 10 bases between. The CDR3 spans 13 residues. Germline-derived CDR1 and CDR2 are SGHAT and FQNNGV. CDR3 sequence (DNA): TGTGCCAGCAGCCAACAGGGCGCCGGGGAGCTGTTTTTT. Its protein product is CASSQQGAGELFF.